The entry below describes one TCR beta chain. The CDR3 is 16 residues long. The germline V and J ends were trimmed by 4 bases and 2 bases, with 14 bases remaining between them. Germline CDR1 MNHEY, CDR2 SVGAGI. This entry comes from a study of early T cells in non-severe SARS-CoV-2 infection. From the 5' RACE reads, TCRdb called clonotypes with MiXCR, one entry per CDR3 protein. The sample lists about 80,000 distinct CDR3 sequences; 5% were seen once. The specimen was whole blood, collected at baseline. The receptor comes from an adult who was a healthcare worker with PCR-confirmed SARS-CoV-2 infection or an uninfected control (not recorded which). J is TRBJ2-2 and V is TRBV6-5; TRBD2 is a possible D gene (6 bases). In nucleotides, the CDR3 is TGTGCCAGCAGTTCCCACGGGAGTCGTAACACCGGGGAGCTGTTTTTT. Its protein product is CASSSHGSRNTGELFF.